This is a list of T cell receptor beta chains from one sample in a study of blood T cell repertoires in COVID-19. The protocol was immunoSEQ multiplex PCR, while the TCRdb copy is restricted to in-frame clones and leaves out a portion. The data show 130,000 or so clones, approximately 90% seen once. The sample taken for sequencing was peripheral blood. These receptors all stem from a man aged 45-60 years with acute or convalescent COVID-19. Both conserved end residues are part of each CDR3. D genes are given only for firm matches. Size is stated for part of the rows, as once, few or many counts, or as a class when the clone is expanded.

cdr3_aa: CASREPGQGGLETQYF
cdr3_nt: TGCGCCAGCAGGGAACCGGGACAGGGGGGTTTGGAGACCCAGTACTTC
d_call: TRBD1
j_call: TRBJ2-5
clone_size: .
v_call: TRBV10-2

cdr3_aa: CATSDFGTSGSYEQYF
cdr3_nt: TGTGCCACCAGTGATTTTGGGACTAGCGGCTCCTACGAGCAGTACTTC
d_call: TRBD2
j_call: TRBJ2-7
clone_size: .
v_call: TRBV24-1

cdr3_aa: CASSLEASRTVYGYTF
cdr3_nt: TGCGCCAGCAGCTTGGAAGCCTCCAGGACAGTTTATGGCTACACCTTC
d_call: .
j_call: TRBJ1-2
clone_size: .
v_call: TRBV5-1

cdr3_aa: CASSATVFPLRAFRSPLHF
cdr3_nt: TGTGCCAGCAGCGCTACAGTTTTCCCACTCAGGGCCTTTCGTTCACCCCTCCACTTT
d_call: .
j_call: TRBJ1-6
clone_size: .
v_call: TRBV7-2

cdr3_aa: CASRGPTGVFEKLFF
cdr3_nt: TGTGCCAGTAGGGGGCCGACAGGAGTATTTGAAAAACTGTTTTTT
d_call: .
j_call: TRBJ1-4
clone_size: .
v_call: TRBV19

cdr3_aa: CSVTVDSTDTQYF
cdr3_nt: TGCAGCGTTACTGTCGACTCTACAGATACGCAGTATTTT
d_call: .
j_call: TRBJ2-3
clone_size: few
v_call: TRBV29-1

cdr3_aa: CASSSLGADRGLLF
cdr3_nt: TGCGCCAGCAGCTCCCTGGGGGCGGACAGGGGCCTCCTCTTC
d_call: TRBD1
j_call: TRBJ1-2
clone_size: few
v_call: TRBV5-1

cdr3_aa: CASSYNQGTPYYEQYF
cdr3_nt: TGTGCCAGCAGTTACAACCAGGGTACGCCGTACTACGAGCAGTACTTC
d_call: .
j_call: TRBJ2-7
clone_size: .
v_call: TRBV6-5

cdr3_aa: CASSQLGLSSYNEQFF
cdr3_nt: TGTGCCAGCAGCCAGCTAGGCTTAAGCTCCTACAATGAGCAGTTCTTC
d_call: .
j_call: TRBJ2-1
clone_size: .
v_call: TRBV3-1/TRBV3-2

cdr3_aa: CASSLMGAVQETQYF
cdr3_nt: TGTGCCAGCAGTCTCATGGGGGCGGTTCAAGAGACCCAGTACTTC
d_call: .
j_call: TRBJ2-5
clone_size: .
v_call: TRBV2

cdr3_aa: CASSSDSDYGYTF
cdr3_nt: TGTGCCAGCAGCTCCGACAGTGACTATGGCTACACCTTC
d_call: .
j_call: TRBJ1-2
clone_size: .
v_call: TRBV5-6

cdr3_aa: CASGLRGDTQYF
cdr3_nt: TGTGCCAGCGGCCTCCGGGGAGATACGCAGTATTTT
d_call: .
j_call: TRBJ2-3
clone_size: .
v_call: TRBV5-6

cdr3_aa: CASTPPGQLLYGYTF
cdr3_nt: TGTGCCAGTACCCCTCCGGGACAACTTTTGTATGGCTACACCTTC
d_call: .
j_call: TRBJ1-2
clone_size: .
v_call: TRBV19

cdr3_aa: CASSLRRNTGELFF
cdr3_nt: TGTGCCAGCAGTTTGAGAAGGAACACCGGGGAGCTGTTTTTT
d_call: .
j_call: TRBJ2-2
clone_size: .
v_call: TRBV28

cdr3_aa: CASSPRQGANEAFF
cdr3_nt: TGTGCCAGCAGCCCCCGACAGGGGGCAAATGAAGCTTTCTTT
d_call: TRBD1
j_call: TRBJ1-1
clone_size: .
v_call: TRBV11-2

cdr3_aa: CASSLEVAAGQGSPLHF
cdr3_nt: TGTGCCAGCAGCTTAGAAGTTGCGGCGGGACAGGGTTCACCCCTCCACTTT
d_call: TRBD1
j_call: TRBJ1-6
clone_size: .
v_call: TRBV13

cdr3_aa: CAWTTGVRGYTF
cdr3_nt: TGTGCCTGGACAACAGGGGTTCGCGGCTACACCTTC
d_call: TRBD1
j_call: TRBJ1-2
clone_size: .
v_call: TRBV30

cdr3_aa: CASSYQPRGVGYGYTF
cdr3_nt: TGTGCCAGCAGTTACCAGCCACGGGGAGTCGGCTATGGCTACACCTTC
d_call: .
j_call: TRBJ1-2
clone_size: .
v_call: TRBV6-5

cdr3_aa: CASSLGSGRYNEQFF
cdr3_nt: TGTGCCAGCAGCTTAGGTAGCGGGAGGTACAATGAGCAGTTCTTC
d_call: TRBD2
j_call: TRBJ2-1
clone_size: .
v_call: TRBV7-9

cdr3_aa: CASSEITGDNSPLHF
cdr3_nt: TGTGCCAGCAGCGAAATAACAGGGGATAATTCACCCCTCCACTTT
d_call: TRBD1
j_call: TRBJ1-6
clone_size: .
v_call: TRBV7-2

cdr3_aa: CASMVDRGTEAFF
cdr3_nt: TGTGCCAGCATGGTGGACAGGGGAACTGAAGCTTTCTTT
d_call: TRBD1
j_call: TRBJ1-1
clone_size: .
v_call: TRBV6-4

cdr3_aa: CASSLGQGSNQPQHF
cdr3_nt: TGTGCCAGCAGCTTAGGACAGGGTAGCAATCAGCCCCAGCATTTT
d_call: TRBD1
j_call: TRBJ1-5
clone_size: .
v_call: TRBV11-2

cdr3_aa: CASSPMPGQGAILTGYTF
cdr3_nt: TGCGCCAGCAGCCCCATGCCTGGACAGGGGGCGATTCTTACAGGCTACACCTTC
d_call: TRBD1
j_call: TRBJ1-2
clone_size: .
v_call: TRBV5-1

cdr3_aa: CATKRGPNNEQFF
cdr3_nt: TGTGCCACCAAGCGGGGGCCAAACAATGAGCAGTTCTTC
d_call: TRBD2
j_call: TRBJ2-1
clone_size: .
v_call: TRBV2

cdr3_aa: CASSFLGGRGDNSPLHF
cdr3_nt: TGTGCCAGCAGCTTCTTGGGGGGGCGCGGGGATAATTCACCCCTCCACTTT
d_call: .
j_call: TRBJ1-6
clone_size: .
v_call: TRBV5-5

cdr3_aa: CSARDRGEQYF
cdr3_nt: TGCAGTGCTAGGGACAGGGGCGAGCAGTACTTC
d_call: TRBD1
j_call: TRBJ2-7
clone_size: .
v_call: TRBV20-1

cdr3_aa: CASRRGQGFDGYTF
cdr3_nt: TGTGCCAGCAGACGAGGACAGGGGTTCGATGGCTACACCTTC
d_call: TRBD1
j_call: TRBJ1-2
clone_size: .
v_call: TRBV5-4

cdr3_aa: CAASGWPSNEQFF
cdr3_nt: TGCGCCGCATCGGGATGGCCCTCCAATGAGCAGTTCTTC
d_call: .
j_call: TRBJ2-1
clone_size: .
v_call: TRBV10-1

cdr3_aa: CASSLMSTGDGETQYF
cdr3_nt: TGTGCCAGCAGCTTAATGTCTACGGGGGATGGAGAGACCCAGTACTTC
d_call: .
j_call: TRBJ2-5
clone_size: .
v_call: TRBV7-2

cdr3_aa: CASSQGLNTEAFF
cdr3_nt: TGTGCCAGTTCACAGGGCTTGAACACTGAAGCTTTCTTT
d_call: .
j_call: TRBJ1-1
clone_size: .
v_call: TRBV19

cdr3_aa: CASSESGGNQPQHF
cdr3_nt: TGTGCCAGCAGTGAAAGCGGCGGCAATCAGCCCCAGCATTTT
d_call: .
j_call: TRBJ1-5
clone_size: .
v_call: TRBV6-1

cdr3_aa: CASSLAIGQGSETEAFF
cdr3_nt: TGTGCCAGCAGCTTGGCGATAGGACAGGGGTCGGAGACTGAAGCTTTCTTT
d_call: TRBD1
j_call: TRBJ1-1
clone_size: .
v_call: TRBV7-9

cdr3_aa: CSVGRGGYNEQFF
cdr3_nt: TGCAGCGTTGGGCGGGGGGGCTACAATGAGCAGTTCTTC
d_call: TRBD2
j_call: TRBJ2-1
clone_size: .
v_call: TRBV29-1

cdr3_aa: CASSPPPGQRYTF
cdr3_nt: TGTGCCAGTAGTCCCCCACCCGGACAGCGCTACACCTTC
d_call: .
j_call: TRBJ1-2
clone_size: .
v_call: TRBV19

cdr3_aa: CASSIDPRVGTEAFF
cdr3_nt: TGTGCCAGTAGTATAGATCCGAGGGTTGGGACTGAAGCTTTCTTT
d_call: .
j_call: TRBJ1-1
clone_size: .
v_call: TRBV19

cdr3_aa: CASSLPGGSTDTQYF
cdr3_nt: TGTGCCAGCAGCCTCCCTGGCGGGAGCACAGATACGCAGTATTTT
d_call: .
j_call: TRBJ2-3
clone_size: .
v_call: TRBV5-4

cdr3_aa: CASSGGTGDVSNQPQHF
cdr3_nt: TGTGCCAGCAGTGGAGGGACAGGGGACGTAAGCAATCAGCCCCAGCATTTT
d_call: TRBD1
j_call: TRBJ1-5
clone_size: .
v_call: TRBV6-1

cdr3_aa: CASSIGTGRREKLFF
cdr3_nt: TGTGCCAGCAGCATTGGGACAGGACGACGAGAAAAACTGTTTTTT
d_call: TRBD1
j_call: TRBJ1-4
clone_size: .
v_call: TRBV11-2

cdr3_aa: CASSSPRETQYF
cdr3_nt: TGTGCCAGCAGCTCCCCTCGAGAGACCCAGTACTTC
d_call: .
j_call: TRBJ2-5
clone_size: .
v_call: TRBV7-6

cdr3_aa: CASSPQVAGRHEQYF
cdr3_nt: TGTGCCAGCAGCCCGCAAGTAGCGGGACGCCACGAGCAGTACTTC
d_call: TRBD2
j_call: TRBJ2-7
clone_size: .
v_call: TRBV28

cdr3_aa: CASSQPTGTTGELFF
cdr3_nt: TGTGCCAGCAGCCAACCGACAGGGACCACCGGGGAGCTGTTTTTT
d_call: TRBD1
j_call: TRBJ2-2
clone_size: .
v_call: TRBV3-1/TRBV3-2

cdr3_aa: CAWRGRTGKNHGYTF
cdr3_nt: TGTGCCTGGAGGGGGAGGACAGGGAAAAACCATGGCTACACCTTC
d_call: TRBD1
j_call: TRBJ1-2
clone_size: .
v_call: TRBV30